This entry is about one TCR beta chain. The sample originates from a study of control samples from healthy donors and cancer patients. This CDR3 is 14 amino acids long. Germline lookup yields CDR1 SNHLY and CDR2 FYNNEI. V was trimmed by 5 bases and J by 1 base, leaving 11 bases between them. Sequencing was performed with immunoSEQ multiplex PCR; in TCRdb, only in-frame clones are kept and a portion is missing. The top ten clones hold 1.2% to 1.5% of a sample with 150,000 to 200,000 clones, 90% of them seen once. The chain has TRBV2 and TRBJ1-1; D ambiguous. This receptor was taken from a woman in her forties or fifties in good health. Sequenced material: blood. Written as DNA, the CDR3 is TGTGCCAGCAGTCGCCTGAGAGGGAACACTGAAGCTTTCTTT. This translates into CASSRLRGNTEAFF. The full variable domain, in which reference TRBV2 and TRBJ1-1 provide the parts outside the CDR3, is EPEVTQTPSHQVTQMGQEVILRCVPISNHLYFYWYRQILGQKVEFLVSFYNNEISEKSEIFDDQFSVERPDGSNFTLKIRSTKLEDSAMYFCASSRLRGNTEAFFGQGTRLTVV.